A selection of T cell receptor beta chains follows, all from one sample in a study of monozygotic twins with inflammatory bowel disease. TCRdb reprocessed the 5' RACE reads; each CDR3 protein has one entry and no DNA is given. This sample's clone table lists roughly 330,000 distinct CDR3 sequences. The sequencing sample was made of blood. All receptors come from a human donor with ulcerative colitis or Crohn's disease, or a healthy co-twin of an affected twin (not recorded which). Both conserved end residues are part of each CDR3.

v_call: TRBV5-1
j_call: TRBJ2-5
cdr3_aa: CASSWGPGQGQETQYF

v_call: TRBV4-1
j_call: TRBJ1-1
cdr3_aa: CASSLHSGQGRPGTEAFF

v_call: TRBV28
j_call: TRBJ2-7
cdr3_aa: CASTRGFSEQYF

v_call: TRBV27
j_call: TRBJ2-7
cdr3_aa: CASSSATSGSHEQYF

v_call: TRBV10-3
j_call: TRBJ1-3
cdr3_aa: CAITERGLGNTIYF

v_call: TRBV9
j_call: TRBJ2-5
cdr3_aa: CASSVLAGGTQETQYF

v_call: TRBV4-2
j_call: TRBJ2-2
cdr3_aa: CASSHPGQGGTGELFF

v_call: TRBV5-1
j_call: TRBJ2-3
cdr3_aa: CASSPGDRELSDTQYF

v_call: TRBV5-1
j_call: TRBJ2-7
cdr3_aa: CASSLEGRALIEQYF

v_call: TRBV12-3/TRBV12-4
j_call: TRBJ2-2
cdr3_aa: CASSFGGGELFF

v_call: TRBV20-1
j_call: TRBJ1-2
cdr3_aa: CSASNRQGARGGYTF

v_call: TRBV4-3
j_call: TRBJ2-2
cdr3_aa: CASSKEKFTGELFF

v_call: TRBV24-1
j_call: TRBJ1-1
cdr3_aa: CATSEGAEAFF

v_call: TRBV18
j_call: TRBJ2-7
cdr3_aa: CASSQAGSSSYEQYF

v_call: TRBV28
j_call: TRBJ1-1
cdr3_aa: CASSSPKMGSGAFF

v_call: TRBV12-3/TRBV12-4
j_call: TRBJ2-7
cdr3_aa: CASRETGTYEQYF

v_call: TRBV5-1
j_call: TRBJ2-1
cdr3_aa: CGQQRRAENNEQFF

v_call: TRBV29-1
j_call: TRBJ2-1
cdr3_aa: CSVGVTSAPNEQFF

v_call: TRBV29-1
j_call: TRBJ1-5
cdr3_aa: CSVGWTGGQPQHF

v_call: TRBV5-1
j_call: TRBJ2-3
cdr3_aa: CASSPLAGEGDTQYF

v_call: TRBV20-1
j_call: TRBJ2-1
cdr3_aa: CSASRLAGGAAYNEQFF

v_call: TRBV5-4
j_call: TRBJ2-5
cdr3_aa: CASSHVGTEETQYF

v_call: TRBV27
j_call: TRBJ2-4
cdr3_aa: CASSLSGQGANIQYF